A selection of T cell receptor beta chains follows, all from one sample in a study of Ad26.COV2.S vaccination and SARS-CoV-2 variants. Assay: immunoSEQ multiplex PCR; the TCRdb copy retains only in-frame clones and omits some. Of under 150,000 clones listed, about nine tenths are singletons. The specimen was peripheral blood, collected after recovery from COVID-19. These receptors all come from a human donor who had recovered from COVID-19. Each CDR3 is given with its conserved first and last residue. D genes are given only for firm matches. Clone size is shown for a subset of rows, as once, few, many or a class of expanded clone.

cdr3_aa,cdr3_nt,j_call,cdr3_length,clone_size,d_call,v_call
CATSPLDPGELFF,TGTGCCACCTCCCCTCTAGATCCCGGGGAGCTGTTTTTT,TRBJ2-2,13,NA,NA,TRBV10-3
CASSLHYEQYF,TGTGCCAGCAGCCTTCATTACGAGCAGTACTTC,TRBJ2-7,11,NA,NA,TRBV3-1/TRBV3-2
CASTLPGGNEQYF,TGTGCCAGCACCCTCCCGGGCGGAAACGAGCAGTACTTC,TRBJ2-7,13,NA,NA,TRBV6-5
CASSEWRGNQPQHF,TGTGCCAGCAGTGAGTGGAGGGGAAATCAGCCCCAGCATTTT,TRBJ1-5,14,NA,NA,TRBV2
CSVVPRLVYTEAFF,TGCAGCGTTGTACCTAGACTCGTTTACACTGAAGCTTTCTTT,TRBJ1-1,14,NA,NA,TRBV29-1
CASSLISGEGSYEQYF,TGTGCCAGCAGTTTAATTTCGGGGGAGGGCTCCTACGAGCAGTACTTC,TRBJ2-7,16,NA,TRBD2,TRBV28
CASSEGRQANTEAFF,TGTGCCAGCAGTGAAGGCCGACAGGCGAACACTGAAGCTTTCTTT,TRBJ1-1,15,once,NA,TRBV6-1
CASSPRGGSGDIQYF,TGCGCCAGCAGCCCCCGGGGCGGGTCTGGGGACATTCAGTACTTC,TRBJ2-4,15,NA,NA,TRBV5-1
CASSYVGGRNSPLHF,TGTGCCAGCAGTTACGTCGGGGGGCGAAATTCACCCCTCCACTTT,TRBJ1-6,15,NA,NA,TRBV6-2/TRBV6-3
CASSFEGYEQYF,TGTGCCAGCAGTTTTGAAGGGTACGAGCAGTACTTC,TRBJ2-7,12,NA,NA,TRBV28
CASEQGLNTEAFF,TGTGCCAGCGAACAGGGGTTGAACACTGAAGCTTTCTTT,TRBJ1-1,13,NA,TRBD1,TRBV2
CATSAGTGSETDTQYF,TGTGCCACCAGCGCTGGGACAGGGTCAGAGACAGATACGCAGTATTTT,TRBJ2-3,16,NA,TRBD1,TRBV15
CASSLKGQNYEQYF,TGTGCCAGCAGCTTAAAGGGACAGAACTACGAGCAGTACTTC,TRBJ2-7,14,NA,TRBD1,TRBV7-8
CASSPGAEETQYF,TGTGCCAGCAGCCCGGGCGCAGAGGAGACCCAGTACTTC,TRBJ2-5,13,NA,NA,TRBV5-6
CASSGTLTGGWYEQYF,TGCGCCAGCAGCGGGACTCTGACAGGGGGCTGGTACGAGCAGTACTTC,TRBJ2-7,16,NA,TRBD1,TRBV5-1
CASSPGLVYNEQFF,TGCGCCAGCAGCCCGGGACTAGTCTACAATGAGCAGTTCTTC,TRBJ2-1,14,NA,TRBD2,TRBV4-3
CASSQQTGAYGYTF,TGCGCCAGCAGCCAACAGACAGGGGCCTATGGCTACACCTTC,TRBJ1-2,14,NA,TRBD1,TRBV4-1
CASSLSTSGGEETQYF,TGTGCCAGCAGTTTATCGACTAGCGGGGGTGAAGAGACCCAGTACTTC,TRBJ2-5,16,many,TRBD2,TRBV27
CASSLSPQYLGEVRSYNEQFF,TGTGCCAGCAGTTTAAGCCCCCAGTATTTGGGGGAGGTGAGGTCCTACAATGAGCAGTTCTTC,TRBJ2-1,21,NA,NA,TRBV27
CASSSPREGRGSDTQYF,TGTGCCAGCAGTTCACCCCGGGAGGGGCGTGGGTCCGATACGCAGTATTTT,TRBJ2-3,17,NA,TRBD2,TRBV28
CASSLAPVPTNEKLFF,TGTGCCAGCAGCTTAGCGCCGGTCCCAACTAATGAAAAACTGTTTTTT,TRBJ1-4,16,NA,NA,TRBV7-2
CASSDLRQGTTPTF,TGTGCCAGCAGTGACCTGAGACAGGGGACGACTCCCACCTTC,TRBJ1-2,14,NA,TRBD1,TRBV2
CASTDSPVDTEAFF,TGTGCCAGCACGGACAGTCCGGTGGACACTGAAGCTTTCTTT,TRBJ1-1,14,few,NA,TRBV2
CASSSAVTEAFF,TGTGCCAGCAGTTCGGCGGTGACTGAAGCTTTCTTT,TRBJ1-1,12,NA,NA,TRBV28
CASSWTPNTEAFF,TGTGCCAGCAGCTGGACTCCGAACACTGAAGCTTTCTTT,TRBJ1-1,13,NA,NA,TRBV7-2
CASRRGLNGELFF,TGTGCCAGCCGTCGAGGGTTGAACGGGGAGCTGTTTTTT,TRBJ2-2,13,NA,NA,TRBV28
CASVPSSGTGYGYTF,TGTGCCAGCGTACCCTCTTCCGGGACAGGGTACGGCTACACCTTC,TRBJ1-2,15,NA,TRBD1,TRBV28
CASSPPISLPRRQGYGVF,TGTGCCAGCTCACCACCGATTTCCTTACCTAGGAGACAGGGCTACGGGGTATTT,TRBJ2-3,18,NA,TRBD1,TRBV18
CANSDRENTEAFF,TGTGCCAACTCGGACAGGGAGAACACTGAAGCTTTCTTT,TRBJ1-1,13,NA,TRBD1,TRBV28
CASSIGVGSYEQYF,TGTGCCAGTAGTATAGGGGTCGGCAGCTACGAGCAGTACTTC,TRBJ2-7,14,NA,NA,TRBV19
CASTWAGEAFF,TGTGCCAGCACTTGGGCGGGGGAAGCTTTCTTT,TRBJ1-1,11,NA,NA,TRBV12-3/TRBV12-4
CASSRPFTGLGFF,TGTGCCAGCAGCCGCCCATTCACAGGGTTGGGTTTCTTT,TRBJ1-1,13,NA,NA,TRBV7-2